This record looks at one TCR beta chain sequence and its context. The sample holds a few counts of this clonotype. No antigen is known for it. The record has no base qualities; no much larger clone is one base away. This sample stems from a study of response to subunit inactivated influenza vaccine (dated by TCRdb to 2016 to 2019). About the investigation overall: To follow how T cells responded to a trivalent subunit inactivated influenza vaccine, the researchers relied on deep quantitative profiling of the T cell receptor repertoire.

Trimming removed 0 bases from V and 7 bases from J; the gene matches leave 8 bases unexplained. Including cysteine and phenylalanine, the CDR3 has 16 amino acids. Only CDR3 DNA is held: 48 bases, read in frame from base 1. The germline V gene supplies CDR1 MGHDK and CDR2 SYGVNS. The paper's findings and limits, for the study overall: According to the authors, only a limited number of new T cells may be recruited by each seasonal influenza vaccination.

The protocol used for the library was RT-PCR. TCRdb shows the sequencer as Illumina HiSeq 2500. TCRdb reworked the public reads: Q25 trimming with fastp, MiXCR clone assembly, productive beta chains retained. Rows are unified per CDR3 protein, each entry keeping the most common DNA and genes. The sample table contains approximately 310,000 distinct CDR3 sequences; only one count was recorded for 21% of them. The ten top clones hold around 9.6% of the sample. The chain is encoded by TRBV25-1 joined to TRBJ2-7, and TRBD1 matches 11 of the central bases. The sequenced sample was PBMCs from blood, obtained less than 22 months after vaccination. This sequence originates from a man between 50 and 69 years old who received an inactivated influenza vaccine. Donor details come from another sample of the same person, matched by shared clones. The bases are TGTGCCAGCAGTGAATACCCTGGACAGGGGGCGGGTGAGCAGTACTTC. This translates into CASSEYPGQGAGEQYF.